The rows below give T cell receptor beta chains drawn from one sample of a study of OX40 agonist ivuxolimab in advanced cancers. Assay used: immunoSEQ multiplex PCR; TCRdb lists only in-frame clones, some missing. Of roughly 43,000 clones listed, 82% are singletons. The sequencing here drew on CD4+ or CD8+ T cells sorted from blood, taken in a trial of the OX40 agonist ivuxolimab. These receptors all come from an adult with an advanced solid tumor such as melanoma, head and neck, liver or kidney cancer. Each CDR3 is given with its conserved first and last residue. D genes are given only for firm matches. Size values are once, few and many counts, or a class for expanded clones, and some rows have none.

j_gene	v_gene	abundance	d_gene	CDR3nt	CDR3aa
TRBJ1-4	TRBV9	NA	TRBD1	TGTGCCAGCAGCGGAACAGGGGGTAATGAAAAACTGTTTTTT	CASSGTGGNEKLFF
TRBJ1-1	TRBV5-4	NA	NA	TGTGCCAGCAGCTTGGGTGGGGCCCAGGGGACTGAAGCTTTCTTT	CASSLGGAQGTEAFF
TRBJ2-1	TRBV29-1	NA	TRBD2	TGCAGCGTTCGGACTAGCGGGGGTTACAATGAGCAGTTCTTC	CSVRTSGGYNEQFF
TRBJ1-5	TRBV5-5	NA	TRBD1	TGTGCCAGCAGAAAATGGGGACAGGGTGATCAGCCCCAGCATTTT	CASRKWGQGDQPQHF
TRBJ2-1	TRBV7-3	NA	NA	TGTGCCAGCAGCAGATACGGAAACAATGAGCAGTTCTTC	CASSRYGNNEQFF
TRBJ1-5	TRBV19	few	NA	TGTGCCAGTAGTATTCGGGGGGGGACCTCATATAGCAATCAGCCCCAGCATTTT	CASSIRGGTSYSNQPQHF
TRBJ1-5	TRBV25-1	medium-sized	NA	TGTGCCAGCAGTGGGGCAGGGGATTATCAGCCCCAGCATTTT	CASSGAGDYQPQHF
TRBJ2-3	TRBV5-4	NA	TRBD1	TGTGCCAGCAGCCCTGGACAGGGGCTGAGCACAGATACGCAGTATTTT	CASSPGQGLSTDTQYF
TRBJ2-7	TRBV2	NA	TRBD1	TGTGCCAGCAGCGGACAGGGATCCGGGGAGCAGTACTTC	CASSGQGSGEQYF
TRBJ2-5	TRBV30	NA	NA	TGTGCCTGGAGTGTACCCGGGCTCCAAGAGACCCAGTACTTC	CAWSVPGLQETQYF
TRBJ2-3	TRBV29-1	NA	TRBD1	TGCAGCGTTGGGCCCCTAAGACAGGGCAGAACAGATACGCAGTATTTT	CSVGPLRQGRTDTQYF